These 5 T cell receptor beta chains were sequenced from one sample in a study of cytomegalovirus exposure and HLA in healthy donors. Measured with immunoSEQ multiplex PCR; TCRdb has only the in-frame clones, and not every one. The sample holds tens of thousands of clones, roughly 88% seen once. Sequenced sample: PBMCs. Receptor source: a man between 25 and 39 years old in good health and CMV-seronegative.

V gene TRBV19 combines with J gene TRBJ2-7; 9 positions agree with TRBD1. CDR1 is LNHDA, CDR2 SQIVND, per germline (reference sequence). The trim removed 4 bases at V and 0 bases at J, leaving 13 bases unmatched. The CDR3 covers 18 residues. The CDR3 sequence: CASSTLNSRTGVSYEQYF. The CDR3 bases are TGTGCCAGTAGTACTCTAAATTCTCGGACAGGGGTCTCCTACGAGCAGTACTTC.

This chain connects TRBV28 to TRBJ1-2, with 7 bases lining up with TRBD1. The V gene's germline CDR1 is MDHEN and CDR2 SYDVKM. This CDR3 comprises 13 residues. Trimming cost V 5 bases and J 8 bases; bases outside gene matches: 8. The CDR3 nucleotides read TGTGCCAGCAGTCTCCTAGAGGGGGCGGGCTACACCTTC. It yields the protein CASSLLEGAGYTF.

The V and J genes are TRBV6-1 and TRBJ1-4; 10 bases are shared with TRBD1. Germline CDR1 and CDR2: MNHNS and SASEGT. V lost 3 bases, J lost 8 bases, and 3 bases stayed unmatched. The CDR3 runs 14 residues. CDR3 sequence (DNA): TGTGCCAGCAGTGATGGACAGGGGGTGGAAAAACTGTTTTTT. It yields the protein CASSDGQGVEKLFF.

This chain links TRBV7-8 with TRBJ2-3; TRBD2 aligns across 13 bases. Germline loops: CDR1 SGHVS, CDR2 FQNEAQ. CDR3 length: 19 residues. Losses at the gene ends were 0 bases for V and 3 bases for J; bases not matched to a gene: 9. The CDR3 reads CASSLARGTSGDRTDTQYF. The CDR3 nucleotides read TGTGCCAGCAGCTTAGCGCGGGGGACTAGCGGGGATCGTACAGATACGCAGTATTTT.

The chain combines TRBV23-1 with TRBJ2-1; TRBD1 matches 7 bases. TRBV23-1 has ORF status, its function being uncertain. The CDR3 sequence is 14 residues long. V was pared by 2 bases and J by 7 bases, with 5 bases of the junction left unmatched. CDR3 sequence reads: CASSQRGQRNEQFF. CDR3 nucleotide sequence: TGCGCCAGCAGTCAAAGGGGACAGAGAAATGAGCAGTTCTTC.